The 32 T cell receptor beta chains reported below all come from one sample, sequenced in a study of T cell clonotyping in hematopoietic cell transplantation. The data were produced by immunoSEQ multiplex PCR, yet TCRdb's version contains in-frame clones alone and is incomplete. The sample contains around 6,000 clones, roughly 88% of which appear only once. The sample in question was peripheral blood mononuclear cells, obtained 100 days after allogeneic stem cell transplant. Receptors originate from a female patient aged 50 to 60 who had an allogeneic stem cell transplant from a related donor, so the T cells may come from the graft donor. Some clones in this sample may be carry-over from other donors' samples.

The chain joins TRBV7-9 to TRBJ1-2; TRBD1 matches 8 bases. Germline CDR1 SEHNR, CDR2 FQNEAQ (reference sequence). Unmatched junction bases numbered 13, after V lost 3 bases and J lost 7 bases. The CDR3 has 16 amino acids. The CDR3 reads CASSFLTGVLVLGYTF. The CDR3 bases are TGTGCCAGCAGCTTCCTGACAGGGGTTCTTGTTCTTGGCTACACCTTC.

The table lists this clone with a count of one. The chain combines TRBV11-2 with TRBJ1-2, with D perhaps TRBD1 (6 bases). The V gene lost 4 bases and the J gene lost 7 bases, with 10 bases spanning the gap. The CDR3 extends over 12 amino acids. Germline values: CDR1 SGHAT, CDR2 FQNNGV. The CDR3 loop reads CASSYGQFGYTF. The CDR3 DNA follows: TGTGCCAGCAGCTATGGACAGTTTGGCTACACCTTC.

The chain combines TRBV19 with TRBJ2-2; D call uncertain. Trimming stripped 11 bases from V and 2 bases from J, with 9 bases between. CDR3 length: 12 residues. Germline CDR1 LNHDA, CDR2 SQIVND (reference sequence). In nucleotides, the CDR3 is TGTGCCGTACACGTAAACACCGGGGAGCTGTTTTTT. Its protein is CAVHVNTGELFF.

The chain recombines TRBV2 with TRBJ2-3; 7 bases align to TRBD2. Trimming at V came to 5 bases and at J to 4 bases, leaving 6 bases not matched to a gene. CDR3 length equals 14 residues. The V gene's germline CDR1 is SNHLY and CDR2 FYNNEI. CDR3 protein: CASSLTSIADTQYF. CDR3 coding DNA: TGTGCCAGCAGTCTGACTAGCATAGCAGATACGCAGTATTTT. Complete variable domain (other parts from reference TRBV2 and TRBJ2-3): EPEVTQTPSHQVTQMGQEVILRCVPISNHLYFYWYRQILGQKVEFLVSFYNNEISEKSEIFDDQFSVERPDGSNFTLKIRSTKLEDSAMYFCASSLTSIADTQYFGPGTRLTVL.

The chain uses TRBV6-6 and TRBJ2-7, with D possibly TRBD2 on 6 matching bases. CDR1 MNHNY and CDR2 SVGAGI come from the germline V gene (reference sequence). V lost 0 bases and J lost 2, with 11 bases in between. The CDR3 extends over 15 amino acids. The CDR3 bases are TGTGCCAGCAGTTACTCGGGGGGAGCAGCCTACGAGCAGTACTTC. Its translation is CASSYSGGAAYEQYF.

The genes are TRBV11-2 and TRBJ2-3, with TRBD2 as a possible D gene (7 bases). Germline assignment: CDR1 SGHAT and CDR2 FQNNGV. The CDR3 runs 14 residues. V lost 1 base, J lost 7 bases, and 12 bases lay in between. This chain's CDR3 is CASSLAGGTNTQYF. CDR3 DNA sequence: TGTGCCAGCAGCTTAGCGGGGGGCACGAATACGCAGTATTTT. Supplemented by reference TRBV11-2 and TRBJ2-3, the full variable domain reads EAGVAQSPRYKIIEKRQSVAFWCNPISGHATLYWYQQILGQGPKLLIQFQNNGVVDDSQLPKDRFSAERLKGVDSTLKIQPAKLEDSAVYLCASSLAGGTNTQYFGPGTRLTVL.

This chain connects TRBV11-2 to TRBJ2-2, with a possible D match to TRBD2 (5 bases). V lost 4 bases and J 6 bases, leaving 9 bases between the germline ends. CDR1 and CDR2 from the germline V gene are SGHAT and FQNNGV. There are 13 residues in the CDR3. CDR3 DNA sequence: TGTGCCAGCAGCTCCCGCGGGTCCGGGGAGCTGTTTTTT. Its protein product is CASSSRGSGELFF.

CDR3 nucleotides: TGTGCCAGCAGTGCCCTCCCTTTTACCTTAAACACTGAAGCTTTCTTT. Encoded protein: CASSALPFTLNTEAFF. V is TRBV6-4 and J is TRBJ1-1; D unresolved. Germline lookup yields CDR1 MRHNA and CDR2 SNTAGT. Trimming took off 4 bases at V and 2 bases at J, with 17 bases between the two ends. CDR3 length equals 16 residues.

The rearrangement uses TRBV11-2 and TRBJ1-6; 7 bases agree with TRBD1. This CDR3 is built from 16 residues. Looked up from germline, CDR1 is SGHAT and CDR2 is FQNNGV. Trimming cost V 5 bases and J 4 bases; bases outside gene matches: 8. The CDR3 DNA sequence: TGTGCCAGCAGCGCGCAGACAGGGACATATAATTCACCCCTCCACTTT. Encoded protein: CASSAQTGTYNSPLHF.

Here the CDR3 DNA reads TGTGCCAGCAGCCTAGGGGGGGTGTCCTACGAGCAGTACTTC. Translation: CASSLGGVSYEQYF. V and J are TRBV7-8 and TRBJ2-7; TRBD2 is a possible D gene (7 bases). Looked up from germline, CDR1 is SGHVS and CDR2 is FQNEAQ. The CDR3 has 14 amino acids. Between the trimmed V and J ends, which lost 5 bases and 1 base, there was a span of 12 bases.

This chain connects TRBV11-2 to TRBJ2-7; the D call may be TRBD1 or TRBD2 (5 bases each). Germline lookup yields CDR1 SGHAT and CDR2 FQNNGV. V dropped 6 bases and J dropped 8 bases, with 20 bases sitting between them. This CDR3 region has 14 residues. The CDR3 coding sequence is TGTGCCAGCAGGGATTTCGGGACCGGTACTCAGCAGTACTTC. Residues: CASRDFGTGTQQYF.

The chain is built from TRBV27 and TRBJ1-5; no clear D. The CDR3 extends over 13 amino acids. V shed 3 bases and J shed 7 bases, with 10 bases lying between them. CDR1 is MNHEY and CDR2 is SMNVEV in the germline V gene (reference sequence). DNA for the CDR3: TGTGCCAGCAGTTTGGGTCCATACCAGCCCCAGCATTTT. This sequence encodes CASSLGPYQPQHF.

The gene calls are TRBV19 and TRBJ1-2, with 10 bases identical to TRBD1. This CDR3 spans 15 amino acids. Per germline, CDR1 LNHDA and CDR2 SQIVND (reference sequence). V lost 2 bases and J lost 8; bases outside the gene matches: 8. The DNA of the CDR3 is TGTGCCAGTAGTATATTAGAGACAGGGGGCCGGGGCTACACCTTC. Its translation is CASSILETGGRGYTF.

This clone came up a few times. V usage is TRBV5-6 and J usage is TRBJ1-1, with D possibly being TRBD1 (5 bases). The V gene lost 0 bases and the J gene lost 2 bases, with 17 bases spanning the gap. The germline V gene encodes CDR1 SGHDT and CDR2 YYEEEE. The CDR3 totals 17 residues. CDR3 in amino acids: CASSLDLVWGDNTEAFF. DNA for the CDR3: TGTGCCAGCAGCTTGGACCTCGTTTGGGGGGATAACACTGAAGCTTTCTTT.

The table lists this clone with a few counts. The V gene is TRBV5-4, the J gene TRBJ2-2; 9 bases are a match to TRBD1. CDR1 is SGHNT and CDR2 is YYREEE in the germline V gene (reference sequence). V lost 0 bases and J lost 7; bases outside the gene matches: 4. This CDR3 is built from 15 residues. This CDR3 is CASSLVTGGNGELFF. The CDR3 DNA is TGTGCCAGCAGCTTGGTGACAGGGGGTAACGGGGAGCTGTTTTTT.

The V call is TRBV5-1, the J call TRBJ2-1; TRBD1 agrees at 10 bases. This CDR3 comprises 16 residues. CDR1 is SGHRS, CDR2 YFSETQ, per germline. V lost 0 bases, J lost 9 bases, and 9 bases stayed unmatched. The CDR3, as DNA: TGCGCCAGCAGCTTGGGGACAGGGGGATATGGGAGTGAGCAGTTCTTC. As protein: CASSLGTGGYGSEQFF.

The chain links TRBV6-5 to TRBJ1-5; D gene unclear. CDR1 is MNHEY and CDR2 is SVGAGI in the germline V gene. The CDR3 sequence is 15 residues long. V was trimmed by 7 bases and J by 0 bases, leaving 13 bases between them. The CDR3 bases are TGTGCCAGCAAACTGTCCGGGAATAGCAATCAGCCCCAGCATTTT. Residues: CASKLSGNSNQPQHF.

The chain is built from TRBV2 and TRBJ1-5, with TRBD1 matching over 7 bases. With V trimmed by 5 bases and J by 7 bases, 5 bases remained unmatched. This CDR3 region has 13 residues. The germline V gene has CDR1 SNHLY and CDR2 FYNNEI. This chain's CDR3 is CASSSDREQPQHF. The CDR3 nucleotides are TGTGCCAGCAGTTCAGACAGGGAGCAGCCCCAGCATTTT.

In nucleotides, the CDR3 is TGCGCCAGCAGCTTTACTGGACAGGCCCCCCAGCATTTT. Amino acids: CASSFTGQAPQHF. The rearrangement links TRBV5-1 to TRBJ1-5, with 7 bases matching TRBD1. In germline, CDR1 is SGHRS, CDR2 YFSETQ. The CDR3 sequence is 13 residues long. Trimming at V came to 2 bases and at J to 10 bases, leaving 6 bases not matched to a gene.

Points on this clone: A junction end diverges from the germline sequence, so it may reflect a read error. The chain has TRBV7-2 and TRBJ2-3; D is undetermined. The CDR3 totals 12 residues. The germline V gene has CDR1 SGHTA and CDR2 FQGNSA. The CDR3, as DNA: TGTGCCAGCACCTTACCTACAGATACGCAGTATTTT. Translated: CASTLPTDTQYF.

This chain joins TRBV11-3 and TRBJ2-2; the D is unclear. Trimming stripped 0 bases from V and 4 bases from J, with 3 bases between. This CDR3 is built from 13 residues. Germline loops: CDR1 SGHNT, CDR2 YENEEA. The CDR3 spells CASSLESTGELFF. The CDR3 bases are TGTGCCAGCAGCTTAGAAAGCACCGGGGAGCTGTTTTTT.

The CDR3: CASSLGTSGGDEQYF. The CDR3, as DNA: TGTGCCAGCAGTCTGGGGACTAGCGGGGGGGACGAGCAGTACTTC. The chain combines TRBV28 with TRBJ2-7; 16 bases map to TRBD2. Germline V gene data show CDR1 as MDHEN and CDR2 as SYDVKM. The CDR3 is made up of 15 amino acids. With 5 bases clipped from V and 5 bases from J, the junction kept 3 bases outside the gene matches.

The chain carries TRBV19 and TRBJ1-2, with D possibly TRBD1 on 5 matching bases. The CDR3 is 16 residues long. With 4 bases removed from V and 6 bases from J, the gap between germline ends came to 21 bases. Germline-derived CDR1 and CDR2 are LNHDA and SQIVND (reference sequence). The CDR3 loop is CASSTWDPLRVDGYTF. The CDR3 bases are TGTGCCAGTAGTACATGGGATCCGCTCAGGGTAGATGGCTACACCTTC.

In its sample, this clone was seen once. The J gene is TRBJ1-2, the V gene TRBV7-2, with TRBD1 matching over 9 bases. CDR1 is SGHTA, CDR2 FQGNSA, per germline. This CDR3 has 15 residues. V shed 2 bases and J 8 bases; nucleotides not matched to a gene: 9. The CDR3, as DNA: TGTGCCAGCAGCTTACAAGTCAACAGGGGGCAAGGCTACACCTTC. It yields the protein CASSLQVNRGQGYTF.

The J gene is TRBJ2-2, the V gene TRBV11-2; 9 bases are a match to TRBD1. CDR3 length: 14 amino acids. With V trimmed by 5 bases and J by 7 bases, 5 bases remained unmatched. Looked up from germline, CDR1 is SGHAT and CDR2 is FQNNGV. CDR3 nucleotides: TGTGCCAGCAGCGAACAGGGGGCGGGCGGGGAGCTGTTTTTT. It translates to CASSEQGAGGELFF.

The CDR3 region has the DNA TGTGCCATCAGTGAGAGGGATTACGAGCAGTACTTC. Encoded protein: CAISERDYEQYF. This sequence joins TRBV10-3 and TRBJ2-7; D unresolved. V was clipped by 2 bases and J by 4 bases, with 6 bases between them. The CDR3 totals 12 residues. Germline assignment: CDR1 ENHRY and CDR2 SYGVKD.

V and J are TRBV7-2 and TRBJ1-1; 7 positions agree with TRBD1. The CDR3 contains 13 residues. CDR1 SGHTA and CDR2 FQGNSA come from the germline V gene. Trimming at V came to 4 bases and at J to 10 bases, leaving 9 bases not matched to a gene. The CDR3 sequence is CASSSNRGGGAFF. The CDR3, as DNA: TGTGCCAGCAGCTCAAACAGGGGAGGGGGAGCTTTCTTT.

The CDR3 nucleotides are TGCAGTGCTCCGGGGGAAACTGAAGCTTTCTTT. Residues: CSAPGETEAFF. V and J are TRBV20-1 and TRBJ1-1; a possible D gene is TRBD1 (5 bases). Looked up from germline, CDR1 is DFQATT and CDR2 is SNEGSKA (reference sequence). V was cut by 5 bases and J by 5 bases, with 9 bases left in between. The CDR3 consists of 11 residues.

The chain couples TRBV28 to TRBJ1-5, with 9 bases identical to TRBD1. Germline V gives CDR1 MDHEN, CDR2 SYDVKM. CDR3 length: 13 amino acids. V lost 6 bases, J lost 7 bases, and 4 bases stayed unmatched. The CDR3 region has the DNA TGTGCCAGCAGCAGGGACAGGGACCAGCCCCAGCATTTT. Translating gives CASSRDRDQPQHF.

This chain uses TRBV6-5 with TRBJ2-7, with 7 bases matching TRBD1. V lost 8 bases to trimming and J lost 1 base; unmatched junction nucleotides: 11. The V gene's germline CDR1 is MNHEY and CDR2 SVGAGI. This CDR3 is built from 15 residues. This CDR3 reads CASASRGGLSYEQYF. DNA for the CDR3: TGTGCCAGCGCAAGTCGAGGGGGCCTTTCCTACGAGCAGTACTTC.

The chain couples TRBV5-1 to TRBJ2-4, with 7 bases aligning to TRBD1. In germline, CDR1 is SGHRS, CDR2 YFSETQ. The CDR3 has 16 amino acids. Trimming at V came to 1 base and at J to 8 bases, leaving 12 bases not matched to a gene. The CDR3 nucleotides read TGCGCCAGCAGCTTGCGCCGACAGGGTGAATCTGACATTCAGTACTTC. Protein product: CASSLRRQGESDIQYF.

The V and J genes are TRBV2 and TRBJ2-6; D ambiguous. V was pared by 3 bases and J by 0 bases, with 6 bases between. The V gene's germline CDR1 is SNHLY and CDR2 FYNNEI. This CDR3 has 15 amino acids. CDR3 protein: CASSDSTSGANVLTF. In DNA form, the CDR3 reads TGTGCCAGCAGTGACAGCACCTCTGGGGCCAACGTCCTGACTTTC.